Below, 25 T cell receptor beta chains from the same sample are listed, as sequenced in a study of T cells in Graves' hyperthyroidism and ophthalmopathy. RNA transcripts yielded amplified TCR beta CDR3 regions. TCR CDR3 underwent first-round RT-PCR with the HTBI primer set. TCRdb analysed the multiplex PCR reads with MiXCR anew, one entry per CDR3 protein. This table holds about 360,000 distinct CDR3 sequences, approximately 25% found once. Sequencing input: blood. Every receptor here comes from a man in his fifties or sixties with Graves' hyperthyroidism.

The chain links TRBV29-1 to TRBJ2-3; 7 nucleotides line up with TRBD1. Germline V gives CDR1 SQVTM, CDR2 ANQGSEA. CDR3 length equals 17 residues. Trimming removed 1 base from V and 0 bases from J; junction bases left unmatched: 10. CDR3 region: CSVEGPDRDTSTDTQYF. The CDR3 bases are TGCAGCGTTGAAGGCCCTGACAGGGACACTAGCACAGATACGCAGTATTTT.

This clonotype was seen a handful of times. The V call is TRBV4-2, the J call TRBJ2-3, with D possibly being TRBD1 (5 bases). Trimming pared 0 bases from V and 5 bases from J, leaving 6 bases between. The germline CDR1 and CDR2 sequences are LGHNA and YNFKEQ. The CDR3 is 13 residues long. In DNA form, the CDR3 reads TGTGCCAGCAGCCAAGACAGGGAAGATACGCAGTATTTT. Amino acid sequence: CASSQDREDTQYF.

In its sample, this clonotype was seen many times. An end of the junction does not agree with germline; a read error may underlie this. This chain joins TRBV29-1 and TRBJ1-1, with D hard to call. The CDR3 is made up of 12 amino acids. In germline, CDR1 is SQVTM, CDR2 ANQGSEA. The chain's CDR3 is CSVANVNPEAFF. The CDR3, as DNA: TGCAGCGTTGCAAACGTGAACCCTGAAGCTTTCTTT.

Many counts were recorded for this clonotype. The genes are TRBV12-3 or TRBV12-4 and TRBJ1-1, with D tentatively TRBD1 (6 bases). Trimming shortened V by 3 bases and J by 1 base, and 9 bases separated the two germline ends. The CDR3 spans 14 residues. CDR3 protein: CASSLLQGNTEAFF. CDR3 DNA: TGTGCCAGCAGTTTGCTACAGGGGAACACTGAAGCTTTCTTT.

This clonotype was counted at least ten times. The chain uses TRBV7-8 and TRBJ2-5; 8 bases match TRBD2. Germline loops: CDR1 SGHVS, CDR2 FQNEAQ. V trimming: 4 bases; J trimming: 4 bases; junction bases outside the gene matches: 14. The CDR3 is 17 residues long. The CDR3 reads CASSYGRAPNIVETQYF. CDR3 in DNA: TGTGCCAGCAGCTACGGGAGGGCCCCCAACATTGTAGAGACCCAGTACTTC.

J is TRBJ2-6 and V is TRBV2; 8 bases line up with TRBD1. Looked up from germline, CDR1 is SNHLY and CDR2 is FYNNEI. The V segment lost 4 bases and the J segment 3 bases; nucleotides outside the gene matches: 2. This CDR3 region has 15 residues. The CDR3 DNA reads TGTGCCAGCAGTGGAACAGGGGGTGGGGCCAACGTCCTGACTTTC. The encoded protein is CASSGTGGGANVLTF.

CDR3 residues: CASSETSGTYEQYF. Written as DNA, the CDR3 is TGTGCCAGCAGTGAAACTAGCGGGACCTACGAGCAGTACTTC. The genes are TRBV2 and TRBJ2-7; 10 positions agree with TRBD2. The CDR3 runs to 14 residues. Germline CDR1 reads SNHLY; CDR2 reads FYNNEI. J was trimmed by 2 bases and V by 2 bases; bases with no gene match: 0.

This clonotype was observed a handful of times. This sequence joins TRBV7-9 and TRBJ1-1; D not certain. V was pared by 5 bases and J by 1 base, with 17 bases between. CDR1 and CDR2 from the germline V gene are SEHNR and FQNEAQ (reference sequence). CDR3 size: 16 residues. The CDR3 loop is CASSQHTDGRNTEAFF. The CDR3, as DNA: TGTGCCAGCAGCCAGCACACGGACGGACGGAACACTGAAGCTTTCTTT.

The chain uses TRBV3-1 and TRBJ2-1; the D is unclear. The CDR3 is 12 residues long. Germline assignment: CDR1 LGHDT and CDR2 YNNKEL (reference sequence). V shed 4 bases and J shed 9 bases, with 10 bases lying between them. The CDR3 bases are TGTGCCAGCAGCCCGCTAGGGTCTGAGCAGTTCTTC. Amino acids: CASSPLGSEQFF.

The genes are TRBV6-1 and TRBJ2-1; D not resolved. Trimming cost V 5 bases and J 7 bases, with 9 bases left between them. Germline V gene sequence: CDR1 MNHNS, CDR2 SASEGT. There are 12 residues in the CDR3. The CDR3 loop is CASSYYSNEQFF. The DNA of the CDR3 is TGTGCCAGCAGTTATTATAGTAATGAGCAGTTCTTC.

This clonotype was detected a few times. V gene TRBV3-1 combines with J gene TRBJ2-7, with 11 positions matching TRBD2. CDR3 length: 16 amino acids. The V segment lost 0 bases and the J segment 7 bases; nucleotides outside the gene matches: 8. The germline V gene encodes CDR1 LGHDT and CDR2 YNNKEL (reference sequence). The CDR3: CASSQDVSGRAGEQYF. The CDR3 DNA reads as TGTGCCAGCAGCCAAGATGTTAGCGGGAGGGCCGGAGAGCAGTACTTC.

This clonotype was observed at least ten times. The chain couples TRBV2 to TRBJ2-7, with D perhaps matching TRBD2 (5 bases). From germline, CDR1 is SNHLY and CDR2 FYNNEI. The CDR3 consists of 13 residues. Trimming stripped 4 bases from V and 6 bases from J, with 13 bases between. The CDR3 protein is CASSAGETREQYF. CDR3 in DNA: TGTGCCAGCAGTGCCGGGGAGACGCGCGAGCAGTACTTC. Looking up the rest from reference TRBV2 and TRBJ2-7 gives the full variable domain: EPEVTQTPSHQVTQMGQEVILRCVPISNHLYFYWYRQILGQKVEFLVSFYNNEISEKSEIFDDQFSVERPDGSNFTLKIRSTKLEDSAMYFCASSAGETREQYFGPGTRLTVT.

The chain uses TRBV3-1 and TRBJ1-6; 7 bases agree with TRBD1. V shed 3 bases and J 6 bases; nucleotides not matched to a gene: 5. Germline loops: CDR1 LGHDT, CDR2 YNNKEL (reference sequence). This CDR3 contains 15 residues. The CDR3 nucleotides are TGTGCCAGCAGCCAGAACAGGGGAGGTAATTCACCCCTCCACTTT. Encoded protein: CASSQNRGGNSPLHF.

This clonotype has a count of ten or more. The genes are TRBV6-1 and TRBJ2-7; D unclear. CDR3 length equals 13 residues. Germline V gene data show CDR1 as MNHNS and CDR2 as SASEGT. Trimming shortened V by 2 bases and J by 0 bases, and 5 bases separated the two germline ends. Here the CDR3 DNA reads TGTGCCAGCAGTGAACAGAGCTCCTACGAGCAGTACTTC. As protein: CASSEQSSYEQYF.

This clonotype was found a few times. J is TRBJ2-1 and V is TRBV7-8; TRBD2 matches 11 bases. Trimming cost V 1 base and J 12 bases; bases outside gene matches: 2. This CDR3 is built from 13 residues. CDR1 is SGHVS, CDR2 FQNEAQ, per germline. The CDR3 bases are TGTGCCAGCAGCTTAGAAACTAGCGGGAGGCAGTTCTTC. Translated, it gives CASSLETSGRQFF.

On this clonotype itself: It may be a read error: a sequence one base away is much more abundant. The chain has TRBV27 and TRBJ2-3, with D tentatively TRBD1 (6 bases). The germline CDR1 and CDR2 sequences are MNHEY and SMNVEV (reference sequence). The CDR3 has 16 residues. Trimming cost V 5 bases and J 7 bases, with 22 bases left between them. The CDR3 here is CASSTRLLEGVYTQYF. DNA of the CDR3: TGTGCCAGCAGTACACGATTACTAGAGGGGGTTTATACGCAGTATTTT.

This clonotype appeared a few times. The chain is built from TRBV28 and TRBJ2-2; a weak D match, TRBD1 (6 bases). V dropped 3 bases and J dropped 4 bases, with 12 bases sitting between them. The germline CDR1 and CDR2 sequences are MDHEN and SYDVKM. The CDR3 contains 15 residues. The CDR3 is CASSFQGRVTGELFF. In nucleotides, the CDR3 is TGTGCCAGCAGTTTTCAGGGGCGGGTCACCGGGGAGCTGTTTTTT. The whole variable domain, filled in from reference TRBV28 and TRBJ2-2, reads DVKVTQSSRYLVKRTGEKVFLECVQDMDHENMFWYRQDPGLGLRLIYFSYDVKMKEKGDIPEGYSVSREKKERFSLILESASTNQTSMYLCASSFQGRVTGELFFGEGSRLTVL.

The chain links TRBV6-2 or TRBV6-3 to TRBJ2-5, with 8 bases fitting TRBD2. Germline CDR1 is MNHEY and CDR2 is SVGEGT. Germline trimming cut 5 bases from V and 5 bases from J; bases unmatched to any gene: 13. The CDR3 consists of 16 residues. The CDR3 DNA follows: TGTGCCAGCAGTACCCTGACTAGCGCGCGGGGGGAGACCCAGTACTTC. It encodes CASSTLTSARGETQYF.

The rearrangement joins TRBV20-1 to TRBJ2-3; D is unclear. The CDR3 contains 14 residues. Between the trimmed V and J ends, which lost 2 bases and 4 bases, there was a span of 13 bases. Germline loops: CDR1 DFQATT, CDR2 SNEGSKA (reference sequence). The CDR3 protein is CSARKGTRADTQYF. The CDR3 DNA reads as TGCAGTGCTAGAAAGGGAACCCGGGCAGATACGCAGTATTTT.

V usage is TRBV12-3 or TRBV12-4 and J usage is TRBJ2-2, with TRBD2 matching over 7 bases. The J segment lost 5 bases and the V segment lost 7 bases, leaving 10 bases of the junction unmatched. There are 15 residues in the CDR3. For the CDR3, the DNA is TGTGCCAGCACCCCGCATGACGGGAGGACCGGGGAGCTGTTTTTT. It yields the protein CASTPHDGRTGELFF.

The CDR3: CATSDLSVGGGLETQYF. The CDR3 coding sequence is TGTGCCACCAGTGATTTGTCGGTCGGGGGGGGTTTGGAGACCCAGTACTTC. The J gene is TRBJ2-5, the V gene TRBV24-1, with 8 bases identical to TRBD2. The germline V gene encodes CDR1 KGHDR and CDR2 SFDVKD. V trimming: 0 bases; J trimming: 5 bases; junction bases outside the gene matches: 10. This CDR3 contains 17 residues.

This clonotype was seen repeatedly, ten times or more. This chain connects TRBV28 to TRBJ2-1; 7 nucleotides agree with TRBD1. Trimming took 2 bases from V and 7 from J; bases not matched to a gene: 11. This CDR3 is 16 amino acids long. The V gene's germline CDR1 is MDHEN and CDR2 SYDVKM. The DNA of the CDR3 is TGTGCCAGCAGTTTACTTATAGGGGACAGAAGAAATGAGCAGTTCTTC. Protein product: CASSLLIGDRRNEQFF.

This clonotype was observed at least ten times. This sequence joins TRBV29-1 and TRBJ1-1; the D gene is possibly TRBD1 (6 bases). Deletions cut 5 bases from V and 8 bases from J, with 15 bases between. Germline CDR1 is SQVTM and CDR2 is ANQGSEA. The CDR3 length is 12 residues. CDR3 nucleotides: TGCAGCGTTCACCGGGACACTCAAGAAGCTTTCTTT. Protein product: CSVHRDTQEAFF.

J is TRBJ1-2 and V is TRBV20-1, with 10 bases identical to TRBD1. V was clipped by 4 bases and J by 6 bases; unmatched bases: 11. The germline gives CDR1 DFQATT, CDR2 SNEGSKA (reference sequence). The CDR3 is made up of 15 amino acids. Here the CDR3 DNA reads TGCAGTGCTAACTACGGACAGGGGGACCACAATGGCTACACCTTC. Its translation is CSANYGQGDHNGYTF.

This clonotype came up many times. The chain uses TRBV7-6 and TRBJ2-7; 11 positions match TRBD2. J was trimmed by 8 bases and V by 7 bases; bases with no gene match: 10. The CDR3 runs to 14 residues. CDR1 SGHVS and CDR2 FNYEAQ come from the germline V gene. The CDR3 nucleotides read TGTGCCAGCACCGGACTAGCGGGTGGGAGTAAGCAGTACTTC. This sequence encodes CASTGLAGGSKQYF.